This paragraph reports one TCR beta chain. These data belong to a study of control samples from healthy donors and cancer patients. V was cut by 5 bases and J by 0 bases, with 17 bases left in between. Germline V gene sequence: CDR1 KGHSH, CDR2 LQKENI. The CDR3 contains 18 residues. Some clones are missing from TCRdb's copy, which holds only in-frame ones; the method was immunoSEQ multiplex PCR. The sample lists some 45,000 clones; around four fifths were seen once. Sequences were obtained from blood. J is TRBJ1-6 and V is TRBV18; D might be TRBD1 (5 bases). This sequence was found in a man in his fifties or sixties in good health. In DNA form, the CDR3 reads TGTGCCAGCTCATTCGGGACCTCGAGGAGCTCCTATAATTCACCCCTCCACTTT. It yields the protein CASSFGTSRSSYNSPLHF.